The next 28 T cell receptor beta chains were all read from a single sample in a study of tumor-infiltrating lymphocytes in primary liver carcinoma. The researchers obtained blood RNA from unsorted whole blood and also extracted germline DNA. With a constant-region primer, TCR beta cDNA was made from approximately 500 ng of total RNA. The TCR beta library was amplified through three nested multiplex PCR rounds in a modified ARM-PCR procedure. TRBV1-TRBV30 forward primers paired with a C-beta reverse primer were used in the first two PCR rounds, which ran approximately 10 cycles each. MiXCR, run by TCRdb on the multiplex PCR reads, gives a single entry per CDR3 protein. The profile shows hundreds of thousands of distinct CDR3 sequences, approximately 58% of them singletons. The sample consisted of peripheral blood. These receptors came from a woman aged 30 to 39 with primary liver carcinoma and hepatitis B virus infection.

The chain recombines TRBV28 with TRBJ1-2; 12 nucleotides line up with TRBD1. Trimming removed 10 bases from V and 8 bases from J; junction bases left unmatched: 14. The germline V gene encodes CDR1 MDHEN and CDR2 SYDVKM. The CDR3 extends over 15 amino acids. The chain's CDR3 is CATPGTGGRSGGYTF. CDR3 DNA sequence: TGTGCCACCCCCGGGACAGGGGGCCGTTCGGGGGGCTACACCTTC.

The J gene is TRBJ2-1, the V gene TRBV7-9; D is unclear. Germline values: CDR1 SEHNR, CDR2 FQNEAQ (reference sequence). The CDR3 loop spans 13 amino acids. The V gene lost 2 bases and the J gene lost 6 bases, with 8 bases spanning the gap. The CDR3 DNA reads TGTGCCAGCAGCTTAACAACGGCCAATGAGCAGTTCTTC. This codes for CASSLTTANEQFF.

This clonotype was recorded once. Likely a read error: the CDR3 ends without its conserved phenylalanine or tryptophan. V gene TRBV11-3 combines with J gene TRBJ2-1, with no clear D. The CDR3 runs 15 residues. Germline CDR1 SGHNT, CDR2 YENEEA. This chain's CDR3 is CASSLVPRPGNEQFV. The DNA for the CDR3 is TGTGCTAGCAGCTTAGTCCCGAGGCCAGGTAATGAGCAGTTCGTC.

This chain joins TRBV12-3 or TRBV12-4 and TRBJ1-1, with TRBD1 matching over 7 bases. Trimming removed 3 bases from V and 4 bases from J; junction bases left unmatched: 5. The CDR3 consists of 14 residues. The CDR3 sequence: CASSFDRDGTEAFF. In DNA, the CDR3 is TGTGCCAGCAGTTTCGACAGGGATGGCACTGAAGCTTTCTTT.

In this sample, this clonotype turned up once. A read error is likely, as this CDR3 ends without the conserved phenylalanine or tryptophan. It is unclear where the CDR3 begins or ends on the DNA, so no DNA is shown, and the CDR3 is as TCRdb lists it. The rearrangement uses TRBV29-1 and TRBJ2-7; the tabulated D call, TRBD2, remains unverified against the DNA. CDR1 is SQVTM, CDR2 ANQGSEA, per germline. The CDR3 totals 13 residues, both ends included. The CDR3 reads CSVLPDPSYEQCI.

This clonotype was recorded at least ten times. The chain uses TRBV11-3 and TRBJ2-1, with 9 positions matching TRBD2. The CDR3 sequence is 16 residues long. The ends lost 0 bases at V and 4 bases at J; junction bases unmatched: 4. The germline V gene encodes CDR1 SGHNT and CDR2 YENEEA. CDR3 nucleotides: TGTGCCAGCAGCTTAGAAGTAGCGGGAGCGTACAATGAGCAGTTCTTC. Protein: CASSLEVAGAYNEQFF.

Worth noting for this clonotype: Being one base from a much bigger clone, this may be a read error. This chain uses TRBV11-2 with TRBJ2-6; D is possibly TRBD1 (5 bases). Germline lookup yields CDR1 SGHAT and CDR2 FQNNGV. The CDR3 contains 14 residues. CDR3 in DNA: TGTGCCAGCAGCTTCACAGCTGGGGCCAACGTCCTGGCTTTC. Its protein product is CASSFTAGANVLAF.

The chain carries TRBV4-1 and TRBJ2-2; perhaps TRBD1 as D (5 bases). The V gene lost 0 bases and the J gene lost 3 bases, with 17 bases spanning the gap. This CDR3 is 18 amino acids long. The V gene's germline CDR1 is MGHRA and CDR2 YSYEKL. The CDR3 spells CASSQDRYGAEYTGELFF. CDR3 bases: TGCGCCAGCAGCCAAGACCGTTATGGGGCAGAGTACACCGGGGAGCTGTTTTTT.

The chain combines TRBV13 with TRBJ2-1; TRBD2 matches at 13 bases. J was trimmed by 5 bases and V by 5 bases; bases with no gene match: 6. In germline, CDR1 is PRHDT, CDR2 FYEKMQ (reference sequence). The CDR3 runs to 16 residues. In nucleotides, the CDR3 is TGTGCCAGCAGCGTTCGACTAGCGGGAGGAAACAATGAGCAGTTCTTC. Its protein is CASSVRLAGGNNEQFF.

In the case of this clonotype: The CDR3 end shows no conserved phenylalanine or tryptophan, and so a read error is likely. The J gene is TRBJ1-5, the V gene TRBV11-2; D not resolved. Germline CDR1 is SGHAT and CDR2 is FQNNGV. The CDR3 consists of 17 residues. CDR3 sequence reads: CTSSPGMGSYSNQPQHS. The DNA of the CDR3 is TGTACAAGCAGCCCGGGAATGGGCAGTTATAGCAATCAGCCCCAGCATTCT.

This clonotype was counted between two and nine times. The rearrangement uses TRBV29-1 and TRBJ2-4, with D perhaps TRBD1 or TRBD2 (5 bases each). V lost 7 bases and J lost 7, with 20 bases in between. The CDR3 consists of 14 residues. CDR1 and CDR2 (germline): SQVTM, ANQGSEA. CDR3 protein: CSAPEPGAANIQYF. The DNA of the CDR3 is TGCAGCGCCCCGGAGCCCGGGGCTGCGAACATTCAGTACTTC. Using reference TRBV29-1 and TRBJ2-4 for the parts outside the CDR3, the full variable domain is SAVISQKPSRDICQRGTSLTIQCQVDSQVTMMFWYRQQPGQSLTLIATANQGSEATYESGFVIDKFPISRPNLTFSTLTVSNMSPEDSSIYLCSAPEPGAANIQYFGAGTRLSVL.

CDR3 nucleotides: TGTGCCACCAGTGACCCACGAGCTAGCGGGAAATCCGGGGAGCTGTTTTTT. Amino acids: CATSDPRASGKSGELFF. V is TRBV24-1 and J is TRBJ2-2; 9 bases are a match to TRBD2. This CDR3 spans 17 amino acids. V shed 4 bases, J shed 6 bases, and the junction held 11 bases outside the gene matches. The germline V gene has CDR1 KGHDR and CDR2 SFDVKD.

With regard to this clonotype: One junction end does not reproduce the germline sequence, and a read error may be involved. V and J are TRBV5-1 and TRBJ2-1; 7 nucleotides match TRBD2. Germline V lookup: CDR1 SGHRS, CDR2 YFSETQ. CDR3 length equals 15 residues. The CDR3 region is CASNRSGYSYNEQFF. CDR3 in DNA: TGTGCCAGCAACCGTAGCGGGTACTCCTACAATGAGCAGTTCTTC.

This clonotype was counted ten times or more. The chain is built from TRBV11-2 and TRBJ2-7; 10 nucleotides line up with TRBD2. CDR3 length equals 14 residues. CDR1 and CDR2 from the germline V gene are SGHAT and FQNNGV. The trim removed 3 bases at V and 5 bases at J, leaving 4 bases unmatched. CDR3 protein: CASSFRLAGDEQYF. The DNA of the CDR3 is TGTGCCAGCAGCTTTAGGCTAGCGGGAGACGAGCAGTACTTC.

This clonotype occurred a few times. V gene TRBV5-8 combines with J gene TRBJ2-7, with unresolved D. Trimming removed 5 bases from V and 4 bases from J, with 16 bases in between. Germline lookup yields CDR1 SGHTS and CDR2 YDEGEE. The CDR3 runs to 14 residues. CDR3 nucleotides: TGTGCCAGCAGGGGCCCTCCTCGGTCGTACGAGCAGTACTTC. Its protein is CASRGPPRSYEQYF.

V and J are TRBV11-2 and TRBJ2-1, with a possible D match to TRBD2 (6 bases). The CDR3 covers 18 residues. Deletions cut 5 bases from V and 9 bases from J, with 29 bases between. Germline-derived CDR1 and CDR2 are SGHAT and FQNNGV. Here the CDR3 reads CASSRQGGGGKVSVEQFF. In DNA form, the CDR3 reads TGTGCCAGCAGCCGTCAAGGAGGTGGCGGGAAGGTCAGCGTTGAGCAGTTCTTC.

This chain connects TRBV7-9 to TRBJ2-7; TRBD1 matches at 7 bases. After removal of 4 bases from V and 0 bases from J, the junction contained 6 bases not matched to a gene. Germline V gives CDR1 SEHNR, CDR2 FQNEAQ (reference sequence). This CDR3 is 15 amino acids long. The CDR3 sequence: CASSSPRDSSYEQYF. The CDR3 DNA reads as TGTGCCAGCAGCTCACCCCGGGACAGCTCCTACGAGCAGTACTTC. The whole variable domain, filled in from reference TRBV7-9 and TRBJ2-7, reads DTGVSQNPRHKITKRGQNVTFRCDPISEHNRLYWYRQTLGQGPEFLTYFQNEAQLEKSRLLSDRFSAERPKGSFSTLEIQRTEQGDSAMYLCASSSPRDSSYEQYFGPGTRLTVT.

CDR3 sequence (DNA): TGTGCCAGCAGTTACTCGATCTCGAGCAGCGGGAGGGTCAGGCATGAGCAGTTCTTC. The encoded protein is CASSYSISSSGRVRHEQFF. The V and J genes are TRBV6-2 or TRBV6-3 and TRBJ2-1; 10 positions agree with TRBD2. The CDR3 sequence is 19 residues long. Trimming took 0 bases from V and 8 from J; bases not matched to a gene: 16. Germline loops: CDR1 MNHEY, CDR2 SVGEGT.

The chain uses TRBV6-1 and TRBJ2-7; D perhaps matches TRBD2 (5 bases). CDR1 MNHNS and CDR2 SASEGT come from the germline V gene. The V end was cut by 0 bases, the J end by 0 bases, with 9 bases between. This CDR3 is 15 amino acids long. The CDR3: CASSEARRASYEQYF. The CDR3 DNA follows: TGTGCCAGCAGTGAAGCTCGGCGGGCCTCCTACGAGCAGTACTTC.

V usage is TRBV12-3 or TRBV12-4 and J usage is TRBJ2-1; TRBD2 might be the D (6 bases). CDR3 length: 14 residues. Trimming removed 10 bases from V and 5 bases from J, with 18 bases in between. The CDR3 sequence is CATKPTGGDNEQFF. For the CDR3, the DNA is TGTGCCACCAAACCTACCGGAGGGGACAATGAGCAGTTCTTC.

V gene TRBV11-2 combines with J gene TRBJ2-1; a possible D gene is TRBD1 (6 bases). Germline V gene data show CDR1 as SGHAT and CDR2 as FQNNGV. V lost 4 bases, J lost 12 bases, and 31 bases lay in between. The CDR3 has 18 amino acids. The CDR3 spells CASSSRVGGRGSYNVQFF. The DNA of the CDR3 is TGTGCCAGCAGCTCCCGGGTTGGGGGCCGGGGCTCCTACAACGTGCAGTTCTTC.

On this clonotype itself: Since a much larger clone is just one base distant, this may be a read error. This chain connects TRBV6-5 to TRBJ1-5; possibly TRBD1 for D (5 bases). In germline, CDR1 is MNHEY, CDR2 SVGAGI. The CDR3 contains 14 residues. As DNA, the CDR3 is TGTGCCAGCAGCGCGACAGTTAGCAATAAGCCCCAGCATTTT. Its protein is CASSATVSNKPQHF.

In this sample, this clonotype turned up many times. The J gene is TRBJ2-3, the V gene TRBV12-3 or TRBV12-4; 11 bases match TRBD2. This CDR3 region has 15 residues. V shed 5 bases and J 1 base; nucleotides not matched to a gene: 2. The CDR3 DNA follows: TGTGCCAGCAGTACTAGCGGGAGAGGCACAGATACGCAGTATTTT. Translated, it gives CASSTSGRGTDTQYF.

The chain joins TRBV28 to TRBJ2-7; 9 nucleotides align to TRBD2. The germline CDR1 and CDR2 sequences are MDHEN and SYDVKM. J lost 2 bases, V lost 5 bases, and 13 bases had no gene match. The length of the CDR3 is 17 residues. The CDR3 DNA is TGTGCCAGCAGTACCGATAGTCTGGTAGCGGGAGCCTACGAGCAGTACTTC. Translated, it gives CASSTDSLVAGAYEQYF. The full variable domain, rest sourced from reference TRBV28 and TRBJ2-7, is DVKVTQSSRYLVKRTGEKVFLECVQDMDHENMFWYRQDPGLGLRLIYFSYDVKMKEKGDIPEGYSVSREKKERFSLILESASTNQTSMYLCASSTDSLVAGAYEQYFGPGTRLTVT.

A note on this clonotype: The junction departs from the called germline gene at one end, perhaps through a read error. The chain links TRBV7-9 to TRBJ1-5, with a possible D match to TRBD1 (6 bases). CDR1 is SEHNR, CDR2 FQNEAQ, per germline (reference sequence). The CDR3 contains 14 residues. In DNA form, the CDR3 reads TGTGCCGGCAGCGGCTTGGCAGGGGATCAGCCCCAGCATTTT. It encodes CAGSGLAGDQPQHF.

On this clonotype: This may come from a read error, since a much larger clone is one base off. The rearrangement uses TRBV6-5 and TRBJ2-1; D is uncertain. CDR1 and CDR2 from the germline V gene are MNHEY and SVGAGI. The CDR3 extends over 14 amino acids. The CDR3: CASSYRYGSNEQLF. CDR3 nucleotide sequence: TGTGCCAGCAGTTACCGGTACGGCAGCAATGAGCAGTTGTTC.

To note about this clonotype: A junction end diverges from the germline sequence, so it may reflect a read error. The rearrangement uses TRBV11-2 and TRBJ2-1, with a tentative D call TRBD1 (6 bases). CDR3 size: 16 residues. The germline V gene has CDR1 SGHAT and CDR2 FQNNGV. The CDR3 region is CASSLQVGQGCNEQFF. CDR3 DNA: TGTGCCAGTAGCTTACAAGTGGGGCAGGGGTGCAATGAGCAGTTCTTC.

This chain joins TRBV12-3 or TRBV12-4 and TRBJ2-5; 7 bases are a match to TRBD1. The CDR3 is made up of 15 amino acids. V dropped 5 bases and J dropped 5; count of bases not matched to a gene: 11. The DNA of the CDR3 is TGTGCCAGCAGTCGGGACAGCACCTTCCATGAGACCCAGTACTTC. The encoded protein is CASSRDSTFHETQYF.